The T cell receptor beta chain described here comes from a study of cytomegalovirus exposure and HLA in healthy donors. The V end was cut by 1 base, the J end by 0 bases, with 13 bases between. Germline CDR1 reads GTSNPN; CDR2 reads SVGIG (reference sequence). The CDR3 sequence is 16 residues long. With 60 Vbeta and 13 Jbeta primers, the PCR was carried out. Sequencing was performed with immunoSEQ multiplex PCR; in TCRdb, only in-frame clones are kept and a portion is missing. The sample gives roughly 200,000 clones, more than 75% of which show up once; 2.5% to 3% is in the top ten. Sequenced sample: PBMCs. The sequence was collected from a woman in her thirties or forties in good health and CMV-seronegative. This chain joins TRBV30 and TRBJ1-5; D may be TRBD1 (5 bases). CDR3 loop: CAWSEDDRYSNQPQHF. The CDR3 DNA reads as TGTGCCTGGAGTGAAGACGACAGATATAGCAATCAGCCCCAGCATTTT.